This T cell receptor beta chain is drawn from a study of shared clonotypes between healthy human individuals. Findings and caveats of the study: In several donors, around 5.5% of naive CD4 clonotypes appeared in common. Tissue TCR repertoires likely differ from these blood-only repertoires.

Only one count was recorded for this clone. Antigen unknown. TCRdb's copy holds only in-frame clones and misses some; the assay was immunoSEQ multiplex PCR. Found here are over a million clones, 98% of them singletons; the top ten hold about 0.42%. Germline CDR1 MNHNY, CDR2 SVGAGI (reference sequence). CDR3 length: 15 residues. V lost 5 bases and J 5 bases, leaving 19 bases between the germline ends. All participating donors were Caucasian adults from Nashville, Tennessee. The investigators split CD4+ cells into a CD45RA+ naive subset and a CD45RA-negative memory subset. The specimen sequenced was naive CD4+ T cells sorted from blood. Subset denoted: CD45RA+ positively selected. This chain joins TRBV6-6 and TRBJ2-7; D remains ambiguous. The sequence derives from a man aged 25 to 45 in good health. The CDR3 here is CASSLGRPSDHEQYF. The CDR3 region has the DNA TGTGCCAGCAGTCTCGGACGGCCTTCGGACCACGAGCAGTACTTC.